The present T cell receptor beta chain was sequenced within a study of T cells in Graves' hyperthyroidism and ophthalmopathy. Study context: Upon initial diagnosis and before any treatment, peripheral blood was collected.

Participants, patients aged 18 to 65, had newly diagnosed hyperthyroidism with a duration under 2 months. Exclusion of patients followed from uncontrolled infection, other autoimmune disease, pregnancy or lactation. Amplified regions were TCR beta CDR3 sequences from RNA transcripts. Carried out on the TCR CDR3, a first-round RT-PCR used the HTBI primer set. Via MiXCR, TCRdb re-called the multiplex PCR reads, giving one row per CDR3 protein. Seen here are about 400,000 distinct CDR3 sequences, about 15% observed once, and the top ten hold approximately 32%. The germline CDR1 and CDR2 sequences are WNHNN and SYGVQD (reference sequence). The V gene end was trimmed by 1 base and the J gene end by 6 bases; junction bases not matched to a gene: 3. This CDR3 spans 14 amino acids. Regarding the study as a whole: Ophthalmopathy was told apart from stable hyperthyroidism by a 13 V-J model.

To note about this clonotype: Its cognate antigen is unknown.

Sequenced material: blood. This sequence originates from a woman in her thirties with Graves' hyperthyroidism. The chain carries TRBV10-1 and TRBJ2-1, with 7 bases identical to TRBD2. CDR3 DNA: TGCGCCAGCAGTGAGTTTGGCGGGAGCAATGAGCAGTTCTTC. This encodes CASSEFGGSNEQFF.